This paragraph reports one TCR beta chain. One junction end disagrees with the germline gene, perhaps due to a read error. This CDR3 comprises 16 residues. Germline loops: CDR1 MDHEN, CDR2 SYDVKM. The record originates from a study of blood T cell repertoires in COVID-19. Sequenced by immunoSEQ multiplex PCR; TCRdb stores in-frame clones only, minus some. The sample lists over 300,000 clones, nearly 90% occurring once. The chain links TRBV28 to TRBJ2-6; D is perhaps TRBD1 (6 bases). The sample was peripheral blood. This receptor was obtained from a man between 18 and 29 years old with active or convalescent COVID-19. In DNA form, the CDR3 reads TGTGCCAGCAGACTACAGGGAAGCTCTGGGGCCAACGTGCTGACTTTC. This gives the protein CASRLQGSSGANVLTF. Supplemented by reference TRBV28 and TRBJ2-6, the full variable domain reads DVKVTQSSRYLVKRTGEKVFLECVQDMDHENMFWYRQDPGLGLRLIYFSYDVKMKEKGDIPEGYSVSREKKERFSLILESASTNQTSMYLCASRLQGSSGANVLTFGAGSRLTVL.